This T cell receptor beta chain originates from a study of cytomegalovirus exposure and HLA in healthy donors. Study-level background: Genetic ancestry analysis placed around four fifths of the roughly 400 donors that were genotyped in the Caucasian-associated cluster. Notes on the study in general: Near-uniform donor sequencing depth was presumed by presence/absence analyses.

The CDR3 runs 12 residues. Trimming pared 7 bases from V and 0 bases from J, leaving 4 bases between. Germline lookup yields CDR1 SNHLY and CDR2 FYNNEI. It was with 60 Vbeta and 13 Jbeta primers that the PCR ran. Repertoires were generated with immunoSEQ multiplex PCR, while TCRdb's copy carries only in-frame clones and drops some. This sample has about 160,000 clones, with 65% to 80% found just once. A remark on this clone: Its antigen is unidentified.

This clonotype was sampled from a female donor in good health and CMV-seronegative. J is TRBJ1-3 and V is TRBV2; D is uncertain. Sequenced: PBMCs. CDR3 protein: CASTSSGNTIYF. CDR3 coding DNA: TGTGCCAGCACCAGCTCTGGAAACACCATATATTTT.